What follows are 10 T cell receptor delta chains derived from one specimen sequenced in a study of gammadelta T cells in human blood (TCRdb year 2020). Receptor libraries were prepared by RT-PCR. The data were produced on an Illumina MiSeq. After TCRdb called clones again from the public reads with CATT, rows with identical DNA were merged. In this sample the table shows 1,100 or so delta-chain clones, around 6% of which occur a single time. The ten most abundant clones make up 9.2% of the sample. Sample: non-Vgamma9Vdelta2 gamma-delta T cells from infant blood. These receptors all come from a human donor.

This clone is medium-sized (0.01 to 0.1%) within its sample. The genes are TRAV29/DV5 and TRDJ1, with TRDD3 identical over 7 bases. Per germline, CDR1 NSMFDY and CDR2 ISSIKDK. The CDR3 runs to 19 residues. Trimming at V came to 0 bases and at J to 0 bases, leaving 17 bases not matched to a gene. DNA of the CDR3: TGTGCAGCAAGCGACGATCCTGGGGGCTATAATTTGTACACCGATAAACTCATCTTT. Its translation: CAASDDPGGYNLYTDKLIF.

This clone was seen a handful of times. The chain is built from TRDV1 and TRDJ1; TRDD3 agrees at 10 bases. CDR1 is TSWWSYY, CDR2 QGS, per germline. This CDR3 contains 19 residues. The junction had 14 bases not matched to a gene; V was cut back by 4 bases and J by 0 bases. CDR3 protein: CALGVSLVLGDPYTDKLIF. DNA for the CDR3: TGTGCTCTTGGGGTCTCCCTTGTACTGGGGGATCCGTACACCGATAAACTCATCTTT.

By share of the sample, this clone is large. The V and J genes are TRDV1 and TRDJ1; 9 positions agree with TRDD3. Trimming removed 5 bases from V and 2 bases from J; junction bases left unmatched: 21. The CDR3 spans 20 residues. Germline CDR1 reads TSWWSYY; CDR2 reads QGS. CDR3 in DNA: TGTGCTCTTGGGACTACCTTCGCGACTGGGGGACGGGAGGGGACCGATAAACTCATCTTT. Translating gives CALGTTFATGGREGTDKLIF.

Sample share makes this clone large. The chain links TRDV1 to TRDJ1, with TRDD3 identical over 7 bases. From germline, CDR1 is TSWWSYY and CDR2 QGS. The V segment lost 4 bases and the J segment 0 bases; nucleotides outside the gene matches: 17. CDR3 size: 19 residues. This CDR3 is CALGGRQLLLGVYTDKLIF. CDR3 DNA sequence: TGTGCTCTTGGGGGACGACAACTACTCCTGGGGGTTTACACCGATAAACTCATCTTT.

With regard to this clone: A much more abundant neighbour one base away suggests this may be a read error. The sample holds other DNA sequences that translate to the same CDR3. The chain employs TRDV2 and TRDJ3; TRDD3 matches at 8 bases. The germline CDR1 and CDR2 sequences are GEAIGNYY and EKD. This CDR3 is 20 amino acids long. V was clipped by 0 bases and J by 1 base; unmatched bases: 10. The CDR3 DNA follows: TGTGCCTGTGACACCGGATTAACTGGGGGCCATTCCTGGGACACCCGACAGATGTTTTTC. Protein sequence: CACDTGLTGGHSWDTRQMFF.

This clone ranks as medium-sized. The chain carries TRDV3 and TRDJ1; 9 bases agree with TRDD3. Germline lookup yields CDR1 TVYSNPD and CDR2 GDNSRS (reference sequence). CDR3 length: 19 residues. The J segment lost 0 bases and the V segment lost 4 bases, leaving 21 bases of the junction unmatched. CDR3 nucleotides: TGTGCCTCGGGAGCCCAGGGGATACGCGGGTTTTCGTACACCGATAAACTCATCTTT. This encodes CASGAQGIRGFSYTDKLIF. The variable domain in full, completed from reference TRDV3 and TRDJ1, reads CDKVTQSSPDQTVASGSEVVLLCTYDTVYSNPDLFWYRIRPDYSFQFVFYGDNSRSEGADFTQGRFSVKHILTQKAFHLVISPVRTEDSATYYCASGAQGIRGFSYTDKLIFGKGTRVTVEP.

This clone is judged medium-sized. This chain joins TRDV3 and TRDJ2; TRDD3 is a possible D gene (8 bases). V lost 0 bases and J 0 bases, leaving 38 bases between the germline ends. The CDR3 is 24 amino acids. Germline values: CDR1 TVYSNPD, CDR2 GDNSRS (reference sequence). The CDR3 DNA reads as TGTGCCTTTAGCTTCCTAGCAACGGAGGTACTGGGGGGCAGTGGTAATTCTTTGACAGCACAACTCTTCTTT. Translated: CAFSFLATEVLGGSGNSLTAQLFF.

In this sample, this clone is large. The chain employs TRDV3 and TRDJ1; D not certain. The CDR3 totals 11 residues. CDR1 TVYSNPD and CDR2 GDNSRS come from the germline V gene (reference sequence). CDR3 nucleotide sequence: TGTGCACGGCCTTACACCGATAAACTCATCTTT. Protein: CARPYTDKLIF.

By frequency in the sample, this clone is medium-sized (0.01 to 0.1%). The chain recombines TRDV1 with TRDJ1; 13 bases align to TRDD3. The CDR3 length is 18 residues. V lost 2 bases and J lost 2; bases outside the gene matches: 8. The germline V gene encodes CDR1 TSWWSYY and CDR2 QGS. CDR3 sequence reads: CALGEWSRLGDTTDKLIF. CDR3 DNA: TGTGCTCTTGGGGAATGGAGCCGACTGGGGGATACGACCGATAAACTCATCTTT.

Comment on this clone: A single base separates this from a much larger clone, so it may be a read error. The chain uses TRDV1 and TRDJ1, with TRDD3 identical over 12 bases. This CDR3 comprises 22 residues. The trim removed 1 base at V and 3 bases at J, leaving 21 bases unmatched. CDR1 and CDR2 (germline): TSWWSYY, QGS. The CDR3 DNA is TGTGCTCTTGGGGAACCAAGCCTTCCACTGGGGGATACTCATTCCCCACCCGATAAACTCATCTTT. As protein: CALGEPSLPLGDTHSPPDKLIF.